This paragraph reports one T cell receptor (beta chain). Profiled with immunoSEQ multiplex PCR; TCRdb holds only in-frame clones, not every one. The profile covers roughly 220,000 clones, with roughly 80% appearing a single time and 1.3% taken by the ten largest. These data come from a study of blood T cell repertoires in COVID-19. CDR3 length: 13 amino acids. Germline lookup yields CDR1 LNHDA and CDR2 SQIVND (reference sequence). The J segment lost 7 bases and the V segment lost 9 bases, leaving 10 bases of the junction unmatched. Sequences were obtained from PBMCs or T cells enriched from blood (not recorded which). The rearrangement uses TRBV19 and TRBJ1-2; TRBD1 agrees at 8 bases. The sequence was collected from a woman in her 40s with acute COVID-19. CDR3 nucleotides: TGTGCCAGCCGGGGGCCCGACAGGGGTGGCTACACCTTC. Protein: CASRGPDRGGYTF.